This T cell receptor (beta chain) was recovered during a study of early T cells in non-severe SARS-CoV-2 infection. Across the whole study: The authors sequenced bulk RNA from unsorted whole blood, leaving chains unpaired.

The germline V gene has CDR1 MNHEY and CDR2 SVGEGT. The CDR3 contains 14 residues. V was clipped by 4 bases and J by 14 bases; unmatched bases: 14. TCRdb analysed the 5' RACE reads with MiXCR anew, one entry per CDR3 protein. The sample holds just under 60,000 distinct CDR3 sequences, approximately 9% seen once. This clonotype was counted ten times or more. This clonotype was sampled from an adult who was a healthcare worker with PCR-confirmed SARS-CoV-2 infection or an uninfected control (not recorded which). J is TRBJ2-3 and V is TRBV6-2 or TRBV6-3; 8 bases align to TRBD2. Sequenced input: whole blood. The CDR3, as DNA: TGTGCCAGCAGTTTTCCTGAGGGGACTAGTTTAATGTATTTT. Translating it yields CASSFPEGTSLMYF.